This section outlines one T cell receptor (beta chain) sequence together with its context. Its antigen is unidentified. Healthy individuals who donated bone marrow served as the donors. The length of the CDR3 is 14 residues. Germline-derived CDR1 and CDR2 are KGHSH and LQKENI. The V and J ends lost 3 bases and 5 bases respectively, with 13 bases between them. This sample is drawn from a study of cytomegalovirus exposure and HLA in healthy donors. Study-wide results and caveats: Immune exposure information comprised only CMV serostatus.

Vbeta (60) and Jbeta (13) primers were used in the PCR. The table came from immunoSEQ multiplex PCR; TCRdb's copy has only in-frame clones and leaves some out. The specimen's table records under 130,000 clones. The receptor's source is a man aged 50-60 years in good health and CMV-seronegative. Sequenced: PBMCs. The J gene is TRBJ1-1, the V gene TRBV18; possibly TRBD1 for D (5 bases). In DNA form, the CDR3 reads TGTGCCAGCTCACCTCAACAGACAGAAACTGAAGCTTTCTTT. This codes for CASSPQQTETEAFF.